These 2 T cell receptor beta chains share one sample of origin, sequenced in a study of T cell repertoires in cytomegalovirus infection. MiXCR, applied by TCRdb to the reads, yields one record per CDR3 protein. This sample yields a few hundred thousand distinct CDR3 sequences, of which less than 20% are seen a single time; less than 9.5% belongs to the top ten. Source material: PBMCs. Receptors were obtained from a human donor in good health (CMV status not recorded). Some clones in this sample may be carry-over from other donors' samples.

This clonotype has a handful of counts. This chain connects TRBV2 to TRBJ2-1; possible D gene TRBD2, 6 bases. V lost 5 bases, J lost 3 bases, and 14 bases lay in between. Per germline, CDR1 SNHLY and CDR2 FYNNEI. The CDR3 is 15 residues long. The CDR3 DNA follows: TGTGCCAGCAGTCCCGGGAGTTATGGCTACAATGAGCAGTTCTTC. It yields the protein CASSPGSYGYNEQFF.

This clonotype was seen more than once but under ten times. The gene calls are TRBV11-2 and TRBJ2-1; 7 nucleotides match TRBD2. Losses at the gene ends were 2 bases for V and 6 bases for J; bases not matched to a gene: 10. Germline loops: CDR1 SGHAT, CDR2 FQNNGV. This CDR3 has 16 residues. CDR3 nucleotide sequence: TGTGCCAGCAGCTTAACCTTTTCTAGCGGTTCCAATGAGCAGTTCTTC. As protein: CASSLTFSSGSNEQFF.